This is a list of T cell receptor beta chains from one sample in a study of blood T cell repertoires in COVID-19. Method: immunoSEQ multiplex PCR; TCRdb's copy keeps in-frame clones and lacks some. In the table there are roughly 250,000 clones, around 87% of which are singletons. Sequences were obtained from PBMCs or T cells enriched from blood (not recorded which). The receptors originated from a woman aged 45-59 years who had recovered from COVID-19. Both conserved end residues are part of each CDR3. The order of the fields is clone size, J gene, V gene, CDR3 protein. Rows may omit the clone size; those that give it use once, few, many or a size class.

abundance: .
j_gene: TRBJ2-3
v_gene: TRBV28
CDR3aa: CASRVRGFDTQYF

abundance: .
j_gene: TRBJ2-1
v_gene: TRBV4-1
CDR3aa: CASSQGLAERYNEQFF

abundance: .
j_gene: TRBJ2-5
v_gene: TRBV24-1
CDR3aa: CATSDAAGVGETQYF

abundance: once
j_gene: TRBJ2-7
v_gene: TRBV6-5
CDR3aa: CASVSDPTGGYEQYF

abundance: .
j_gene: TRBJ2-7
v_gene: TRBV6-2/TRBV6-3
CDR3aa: CASSPLLREQYF

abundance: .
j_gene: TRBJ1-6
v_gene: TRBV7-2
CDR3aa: CASSSSPGGNNSPLHF

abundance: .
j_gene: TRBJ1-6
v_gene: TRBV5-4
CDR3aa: CASSVDRVNSPLHF

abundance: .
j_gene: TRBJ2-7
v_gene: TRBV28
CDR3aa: CASSLNPRAGDEQYF

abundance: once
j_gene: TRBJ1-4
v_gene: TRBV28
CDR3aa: CASSSTGLREKLFF

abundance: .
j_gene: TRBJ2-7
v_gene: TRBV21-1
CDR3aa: CASSTLAGAYEQYF

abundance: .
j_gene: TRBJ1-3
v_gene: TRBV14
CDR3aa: CASSPRREIGNTIYF

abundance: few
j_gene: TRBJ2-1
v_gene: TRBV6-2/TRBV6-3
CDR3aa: CASSYSMLAGLNEQFF

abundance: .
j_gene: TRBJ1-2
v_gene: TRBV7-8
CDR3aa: CASSMDRSGGYTF

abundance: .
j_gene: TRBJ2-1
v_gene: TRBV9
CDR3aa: CASSVDKRAPYNEQFF

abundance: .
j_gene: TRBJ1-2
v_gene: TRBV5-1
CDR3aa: CASSTLGGAEGYTF

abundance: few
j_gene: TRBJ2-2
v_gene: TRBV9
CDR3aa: CASSRQGTGELFF

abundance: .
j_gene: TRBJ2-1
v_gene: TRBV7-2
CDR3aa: CASSPPGRAYNEQFF

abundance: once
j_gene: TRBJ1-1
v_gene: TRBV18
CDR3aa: CASSGQGSSEAFF

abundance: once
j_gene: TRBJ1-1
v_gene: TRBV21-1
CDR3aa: CASSNPDRGTNTEAFF

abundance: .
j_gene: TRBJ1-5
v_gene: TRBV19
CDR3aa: CASSQGGGVEPQHF

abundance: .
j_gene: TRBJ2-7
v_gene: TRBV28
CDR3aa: CASTLAVPYEQYF

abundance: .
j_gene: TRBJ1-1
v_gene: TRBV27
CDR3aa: CASSFPGGREAFF

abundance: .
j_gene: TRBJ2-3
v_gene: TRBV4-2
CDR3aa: CASSQPGSTDTQYF

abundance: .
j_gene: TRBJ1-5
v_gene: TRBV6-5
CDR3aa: CASSKTFRDQPQHF

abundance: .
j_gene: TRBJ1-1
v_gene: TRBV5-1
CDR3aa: CASSLFPMNTEAFF

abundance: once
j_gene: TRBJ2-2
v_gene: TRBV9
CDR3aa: CASMGAPNTGELFF

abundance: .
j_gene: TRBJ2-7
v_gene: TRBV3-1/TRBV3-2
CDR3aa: CASSPTRGTHEQYF

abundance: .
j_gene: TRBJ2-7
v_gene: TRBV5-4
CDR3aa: CASSGTRPYEQYF

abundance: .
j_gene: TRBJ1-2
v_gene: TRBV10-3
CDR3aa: CATLTGGKGNYGYTF

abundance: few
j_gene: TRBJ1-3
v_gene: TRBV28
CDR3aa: CASSPGQGRFLPHSGNTIYF

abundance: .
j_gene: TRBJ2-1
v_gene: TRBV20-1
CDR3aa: CSASADEQFF

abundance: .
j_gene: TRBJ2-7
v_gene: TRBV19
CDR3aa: CASSNLPDFLDEQYF

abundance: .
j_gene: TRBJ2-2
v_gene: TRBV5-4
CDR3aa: CASSLARGPNTGELFF

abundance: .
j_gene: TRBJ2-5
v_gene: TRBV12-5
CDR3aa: CASGWGQGSEETQYF

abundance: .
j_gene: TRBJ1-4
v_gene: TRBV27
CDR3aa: CASSPTLGATNEKLFF